Presented here are 21 T cell receptor beta chains from one specimen sequenced in a study of identical twins. From the 5' RACE reads, TCRdb called clonotypes with MiXCR, one entry per CDR3 protein. Of nearly 650,000 distinct CDR3 sequences listed, about 7.1% are singletons. This same sample was also part of a study on yellow fever vaccine responses in identical twins.

Specimen: PBMCs. These receptors all stem from a woman under 30 in good health.

The sample holds many counts of this clonotype. V gene TRBV27 combines with J gene TRBJ2-5; D gene ambiguous. With 3 bases removed from V and 3 bases from J, the gap between germline ends came to 14 bases. The germline CDR1 and CDR2 sequences are MNHEY and SMNVEV (reference sequence). CDR3 length: 15 amino acids. CDR3 amino acids: CASSFTGETKETQYF. In DNA, the CDR3 is TGTGCCAGCAGTTTTACCGGCGAGACAAAAGAGACCCAGTACTTC.

The gene calls are TRBV12-3 or TRBV12-4 and TRBJ2-1; 15 bases line up with TRBD2. Trimming cost V 7 bases and J 0 bases; bases outside gene matches: 10. The CDR3 consists of 19 residues. The CDR3 spells CASTPFGLAGGSSYNEQFF. DNA of the CDR3: TGTGCCAGCACCCCTTTCGGACTAGCGGGAGGGAGCTCCTACAATGAGCAGTTCTTC.

V usage is TRBV5-1 and J usage is TRBJ2-1; D possibly corresponds to TRBD1 (5 bases). Germline V lookup: CDR1 SGHRS, CDR2 YFSETQ. The CDR3 has 14 residues. V was cut by 6 bases and J by 3 bases, with 13 bases left in between. CDR3 coding DNA: TGCGCCAGCAAGTACCAGGGCCTCTACAATGAGCAGTTCTTC. As protein: CASKYQGLYNEQFF.

The chain recombines TRBV19 with TRBJ2-2; D is unclear. The CDR3 loop spans 14 amino acids. V was shortened by 2 bases and J by 0 bases, with 4 bases between the two germline ends. Germline V gene sequence: CDR1 LNHDA, CDR2 SQIVND (reference sequence). CDR3 coding DNA: TGTGCCAGTAGTATAAACACGAACACCGGGGAGCTGTTTTTT. Its translation is CASSINTNTGELFF.

This chain links TRBV15 with TRBJ1-6, with D possibly being TRBD1 (5 bases). There are 15 residues in the CDR3. V gave up 5 bases and J gave up 9 bases, with 17 bases separating them. CDR1 is LNHNV and CDR2 is YYDKDF in the germline V gene (reference sequence). CDR3 in amino acids: CATSLSRDLGSPLHF. CDR3 nucleotide sequence: TGTGCCACCAGCTTAAGCCGGGACCTGGGTTCACCCCTCCACTTT.

This clonotype was detected only once. The chain has TRBV24-1 and TRBJ2-2, with TRBD2 as a possible D gene (6 bases). Trimming stripped 4 bases from V and 6 bases from J, with 14 bases between. The germline gives CDR1 KGHDR, CDR2 SFDVKD. The CDR3 sequence is 15 residues long. This CDR3 is CATSESGRRAGELFF. In DNA form, the CDR3 reads TGTGCCACCAGTGAGAGCGGCAGGAGGGCCGGGGAGCTGTTTTTT.

This clonotype was detected many times. The chain uses TRBV5-6 and TRBJ1-5, with a possible D match to TRBD1 (6 bases). The CDR3 contains 16 residues. V gave up 3 bases and J gave up 0 bases, with 13 bases separating them. CDR1 is SGHDT, CDR2 YYEEEE, per germline. The CDR3 loop reads CASSSGQNFSNQPQHF. DNA for the CDR3: TGTGCCAGCAGCTCCGGACAGAACTTTAGCAATCAGCCCCAGCATTTT.

This clonotype was detected only a few times. Being one base from a much bigger clone, this may be a read error. The rearrangement uses TRBV6-1 and TRBJ2-7; TRBD2 matches 14 bases. Losses at the gene ends were 5 bases for V and 6 bases for J; bases not matched to a gene: 6. Germline V lookup: CDR1 MNHNS, CDR2 SASEGT. This CDR3 is built from 15 residues. The CDR3 sequence is CASSPGTSGSSEQYF. DNA for the CDR3: TGTGCCAGCAGTCCCGGGACTAGCGGGAGTAGCGAGCAGTACTTC.

This clonotype was counted a few times. The chain is built from TRBV28 and TRBJ2-4; 8 nucleotides match TRBD1. The length of the CDR3 is 15 residues. Germline CDR1 is MDHEN and CDR2 is SYDVKM. Losses at the gene ends were 6 bases for V and 5 bases for J; bases not matched to a gene: 9. This CDR3 is CASSSGQGAENIQYF. Written as DNA, the CDR3 is TGTGCCAGCAGCTCCGGACAGGGAGCAGAAAACATTCAGTACTTC.

This clonotype occurred many times. V gene TRBV5-1 combines with J gene TRBJ2-1; D call uncertain. Deletions cut 4 bases from V and 7 bases from J, with 12 bases between. Germline V lookup: CDR1 SGHRS, CDR2 YFSETQ. The CDR3 is made up of 13 amino acids. Here the CDR3 reads CASSRRGENEQFF. The DNA for the CDR3 is TGCGCCAGCAGCCGGCGTGGAGAGAATGAGCAGTTCTTC.

This clonotype appeared many times. The chain uses TRBV24-1 and TRBJ2-1; 8 bases agree with TRBD1. Germline V CDR1 and CDR2: KGHDR, SFDVKD. V lost 3 bases and J lost 10; bases outside the gene matches: 10. The length of the CDR3 is 15 residues. The CDR3 bases are TGTGCCACCAGTGATGACCGGACAGGGAATATAGAGCAGTTCTTC. Protein sequence: CATSDDRTGNIEQFF.

The rearrangement uses TRBV9 and TRBJ2-1; no reliable D call. The CDR3 covers 18 residues. The germline CDR1 and CDR2 sequences are SGDLS and YYNGEE. Trimming pared 0 bases from V and 0 bases from J, leaving 16 bases between. This CDR3 reads CASSVGSMAPSSYNEQFF. Written as DNA, the CDR3 is TGTGCCAGCAGCGTAGGCAGTATGGCTCCGAGCTCCTACAATGAGCAGTTCTTC.

This clonotype was detected a few times. V gene TRBV6-6 combines with J gene TRBJ1-5, with 9 bases lining up with TRBD1. The CDR3 is made up of 11 amino acids. J lost 15 bases, V lost 5 bases, and 5 bases had no gene match. CDR1 is MNHNY and CDR2 is SVGAGI in the germline V gene (reference sequence). The CDR3 DNA reads as TGTGCCAGCAGTCGAGGGGACAGGGTGCATTTT. Its translation: CASSRGDRVHF.

The sample holds a few counts of this clonotype. The chain combines TRBV12-3 or TRBV12-4 with TRBJ2-7, with D unclear. The CDR3 sequence is 13 residues long. V lost 5 bases and J 3 bases, leaving 11 bases between the germline ends. The CDR3 is CASSRLPGYEQYV. DNA for the CDR3: TGTGCCAGCAGTCGGCTACCGGGCTACGAGCAGTACGTC.

The CDR3, as DNA: TGCAGTGCTAGAAGACTAGCATCGCAAGAGACCCAGTACTTC. Translating it yields CSARRLASQETQYF. The gene calls are TRBV20-1 and TRBJ2-5; 7 bases are shared with TRBD2. Looked up from germline, CDR1 is DFQATT and CDR2 is SNEGSKA (reference sequence). This CDR3 is 14 amino acids long. V shed 2 bases, J shed 2 bases, and the junction held 5 bases outside the gene matches.

This clonotype occurred many times. This rearrangement joins TRBV9 to TRBJ1-5, with D unresolved. The CDR3 spans 17 residues. Germline CDR1 is SGDLS and CDR2 is YYNGEE. V was trimmed by 0 bases and J by 1 base, leaving 14 bases between them. DNA of the CDR3: TGTGCCAGCAGCGTAGGACCCTACCTGGGGAGCAATCAGCCCCAGCATTTT. This codes for CASSVGPYLGSNQPQHF.

V is TRBV2 and J is TRBJ1-1; TRBD1 aligns across 7 bases. J was trimmed by 11 bases and V by 4 bases; bases with no gene match: 7. Germline CDR1 is SNHLY and CDR2 is FYNNEI. The CDR3 is 12 amino acids. This CDR3 reads CASSALTGTAFF. The DNA for the CDR3 is TGTGCCAGCAGTGCACTGACAGGGACGGCTTTCTTT.

This clonotype was seen at least ten times. The CDR3 DNA sequence: TGTGCCAGCAGCTTAACCAACAAGGGGAGTTACGAGCAGTACTTC. It codes for CASSLTNKGSYEQYF. This sequence joins TRBV11-2 and TRBJ2-7, with D perhaps TRBD1 or TRBD2 (5 bases each). The CDR3 consists of 15 residues. Trimming took 2 bases from V and 4 from J, leaving 15 bases between them. From germline, CDR1 is SGHAT and CDR2 FQNNGV.

The chain recombines TRBV2 with TRBJ2-4, with D maybe TRBD1 (7 bases). This CDR3 spans 19 amino acids. Germline CDR1 reads SNHLY; CDR2 reads FYNNEI. The V and J ends lost 2 bases and 0 bases respectively, with 20 bases between them. CDR3 coding DNA: TGTGCCAGCAGTGAATATGCAGGGGGGAATTTAATAGCCAAAAACATTCAGTACTTC. It translates to CASSEYAGGNLIAKNIQYF.

This clonotype showed up many times. The DNA for the CDR3 is TGTGCCAGCAGTTTATCCGCGGACAATGAGCAGTTCTTC. It is translated as CASSLSADNEQFF. The chain joins TRBV27 to TRBJ2-1; unclear D gene. Germline lookup yields CDR1 MNHEY and CDR2 SMNVEV (reference sequence). Between the trimmed V and J ends, which lost 0 bases and 5 bases, there was a span of 5 bases. The CDR3 is 13 residues long.

This clonotype was counted ten times or more. The gene calls are TRBV27 and TRBJ2-1; the match to TRBD2 covers 9 bases. Trimming removed 2 bases from V and 9 bases from J; junction bases left unmatched: 5. The CDR3 is made up of 14 amino acids. CDR1 and CDR2 from the germline V gene are MNHEY and SMNVEV (reference sequence). The CDR3 reads CASSLGTSFGEQFF. The CDR3 nucleotides read TGTGCCAGCAGTTTAGGGACTAGCTTCGGTGAGCAGTTCTTC.